This T cell receptor (beta chain) came from a study of glioma-infiltrating T cells. The CDR3 extends over 13 amino acids. The germline gives CDR1 MDHEN, CDR2 SYDVKM. Deletions cut 10 bases from V and 7 bases from J, with 19 bases between. Amplification of TCR alpha and beta CDR3 regions from RNA used iRepertoire nested multiplex PCR. From the multiplex PCR reads, TCRdb called clonotypes with MiXCR, one entry per CDR3 protein. This table has fewer than 500,000 distinct CDR3 sequences, 41% appearing once. At least ten counts were recorded for this clonotype. The TCR originated in a human donor with low-grade glioma or glioblastoma, undergoing nonglioma brain surgery, or in good health (not recorded which). Sequences were obtained from glioma tissue, nonneoplastic brain tissue, or PBMCs (not recorded which). The J gene is TRBJ1-1, the V gene TRBV28; TRBD1 is a possible D gene (5 bases). In DNA, the CDR3 is TGTGCCACCAAAGCCGGAGGGGTCGGTGAAGCTTTCTTT. Amino acids: CATKAGGVGEAFF.